This T cell receptor (beta chain) was documented in a study of naive and memory T cell subsets. With 7 bases clipped from V and 0 bases from J, the junction kept 2 bases outside the gene matches. The CDR3 loop spans 13 amino acids. General study points: Naive repertoires, especially CD8, held a few larger clonotypes, possibly memory cells re-expressing CD45RA. Clonotypes here are unpaired alpha or beta chain sequences.

Ten or more counts support this clonotype. Its specificity is not known. An equimolar mix of two oligonucleotides served as the beta constant-region primer for TRBC1 and TRBC2. Four rounds of PCR amplified the ligated cDNA using nested alpha and beta constant-region primers plus SP2. From the UMI-ligation and nested PCR reads, TCRdb called clonotypes with MiXCR, one entry per CDR3 protein. This sample yields over 100,000 distinct CDR3 sequences, of which around 15% are seen a single time; 2.5% to 3% belongs to the top ten. This TCR derives from a human donor in good health. The sequenced sample was naive CD8+ T cells from blood. The chain combines TRBV12-3 or TRBV12-4 with TRBJ1-1; 7 nucleotides line up with TRBD1. CDR3 loop: CASKTGLNTEAFF. Written as DNA, the CDR3 is TGTGCCAGCAAGACAGGGCTGAACACTGAAGCTTTCTTT.